The clone carrying this TCR beta chain appeared once. Its specificity is not known. RNA transcripts were the template, and TCR beta CDR3 regions were amplified from them. The first-round RT-PCR employed HTBI primers together with the Qiagen OneStep RT-PCR kit. A multiplex PCR was then performed as the second round. Using its own MiXCR run on the multiplex PCR reads, TCRdb lists one record per CDR3 protein. The data show some 160,000 distinct CDR3 sequences, just under 40% seen once. The sample is drawn from a study of Graves' ophthalmopathy and Graves' hyperthyroidism. Overall study: Peripheral blood (taken before any treatment) was collected at initial diagnosis.

Notes on the study in general: A 13-signature model separated ophthalmopathy from stable hyperthyroidism, reaching roughly 85% sensitivity and about 81% specificity cross-validated.

This CDR3 is built from 14 residues. The germline CDR1 and CDR2 sequences are LNHDA and SQIVND (reference sequence). Trimming removed 9 bases at V and 6 bases at J, with 18 bases between. What was sequenced was peripheral blood. This chain joins TRBV19 and TRBJ1-5, with TRBD1 as a possible D gene (6 bases). The receptor comes from a man aged 25 to 45 with Graves' ophthalmopathy. CDR3 residues: CASSQTGSGQPQHF. In DNA, the CDR3 is TGTGCCAGCAGCCAGACAGGATCGGGTCAGCCCCAGCATTTT.